This is a list of T cell receptor beta chains from one sample in a study of EBV T-cell therapy then PD-1 blockade in nasopharyngeal carcinoma. Their antigen targets remain unknown. TCRdb's copy holds only in-frame clones and misses some; the assay was immunoSEQ multiplex PCR. This sample carries about 24,000 clones, approximately 80% of them seen once, and the ten largest clones take around 29%. Material: CD8+ T cells from blood, obtained at roughly day 60 from a patient whose treatment included autologous EBV-specific T cells and nivolumab. Source of these receptors: a man aged 40-49 years with nasopharyngeal carcinoma. Each CDR3 is given with its conserved first and last residue. The D gene is left open where the match is weak. Not every row has a clone size; where given, it reads once, few, many or a size class.

V gene: TRBV7-2
clone size: -
D gene: TRBD1
J gene: TRBJ1-2
CDR3 DNA: TGTGCCAGCAGCTTAGTTTCAGGGGGCTATGGCTACACCTTC
CDR3 protein: CASSLVSGGYGYTF

V gene: TRBV2
clone size: -
D gene: TRBD1
J gene: TRBJ2-7
CDR3 DNA: TGTGCCAGCAGCCCCGGGACAGGGGGCCTGGGGGAGCAGTACTTC
CDR3 protein: CASSPGTGGLGEQYF

V gene: TRBV5-6
clone size: -
D gene: TRBD1
J gene: TRBJ1-2
CDR3 DNA: TGTGCCAGCAGCTTTGAGGGACAGTTTAACTATGGCTACACCTTC
CDR3 protein: CASSFEGQFNYGYTF

V gene: TRBV5-1
clone size: once
D gene: -
J gene: TRBJ1-1
CDR3 DNA: TGCGCCAGCAGGGTAGGATCTAACACTGAAGCTTTCTTT
CDR3 protein: CASRVGSNTEAFF

V gene: TRBV7-6
clone size: -
D gene: TRBD1
J gene: TRBJ1-5
CDR3 DNA: TGTGCCAGCAGCGCCACGACAGGGTCTAGCAATCAGCCCCAGCATTTT
CDR3 protein: CASSATTGSSNQPQHF

V gene: TRBV28
clone size: -
D gene: TRBD1
J gene: TRBJ1-2
CDR3 DNA: TGTGCCAGCAGTCTCCTGGACAGGGCTGGCTACACCTTC
CDR3 protein: CASSLLDRAGYTF

V gene: TRBV28
clone size: -
D gene: -
J gene: TRBJ1-6
CDR3 DNA: TGTGCCAGCAGTTTATTGGCAGGGATTAATTCACCCCTCCACTTT
CDR3 protein: CASSLLAGINSPLHF

V gene: TRBV11-3
clone size: -
D gene: -
J gene: TRBJ2-2
CDR3 DNA: TGTGCCAGCAGCCCAGTGGACTTCACTGGGGAGCTGTTTTTT
CDR3 protein: CASSPVDFTGELFF

V gene: TRBV19
clone size: -
D gene: -
J gene: TRBJ1-2
CDR3 DNA: TGTGCCAGTAGTATTGGCGGAAACTATGGCTACACCTTC
CDR3 protein: CASSIGGNYGYTF

V gene: TRBV4-1
clone size: -
D gene: -
J gene: TRBJ2-7
CDR3 DNA: TGCGCCAGCAGCCATGGGTCCGAGGGCGAGCAGTACTTC
CDR3 protein: CASSHGSEGEQYF

V gene: TRBV4-3
clone size: -
D gene: -
J gene: TRBJ1-2
CDR3 DNA: TGCGCCAGCAGCCTATGGGACGAACGCTATGGCTACACCTTC
CDR3 protein: CASSLWDERYGYTF

V gene: TRBV12-3/TRBV12-4
clone size: -
D gene: -
J gene: TRBJ2-1
CDR3 DNA: TGTGCCAGCAGTTTAGGCTCCTACAATGAGCAGTTCTTC
CDR3 protein: CASSLGSYNEQFF

V gene: TRBV28
clone size: -
D gene: -
J gene: TRBJ1-1
CDR3 DNA: TGTGCCAGCAGTCGAGGTGTCACTGAAGCTTTCTTT
CDR3 protein: CASSRGVTEAFF

V gene: TRBV9
clone size: -
D gene: -
J gene: TRBJ2-7
CDR3 DNA: TGTGCCAGCAGCTCCCGGGGCCATTACGAGCAGTACTTC
CDR3 protein: CASSSRGHYEQYF

V gene: TRBV6-6
clone size: -
D gene: -
J gene: TRBJ1-5
CDR3 DNA: TGTGCCAGCAGTTACTCGCGGCCCGGTAGCAATCAGCCCCAGCATTTT
CDR3 protein: CASSYSRPGSNQPQHF

V gene: TRBV9
clone size: -
D gene: TRBD1
J gene: TRBJ2-1
CDR3 DNA: TGTGCCAGCAGCGCCTTCCTGGGGGACAGGGGATTCAATGAGCAGTTCTTC
CDR3 protein: CASSAFLGDRGFNEQFF

V gene: TRBV5-5
clone size: -
D gene: -
J gene: TRBJ2-7
CDR3 DNA: TGTGCCAGCAGCTTGGGCAGGGGGGACCAAGACTTC
CDR3 protein: CASSLGRGDQDF

V gene: TRBV5-6
clone size: -
D gene: -
J gene: TRBJ1-4
CDR3 DNA: TGTGCCAGCAGCTTGGGCCAGGACGACGAAAAACTGTTTTTT
CDR3 protein: CASSLGQDDEKLFF

V gene: TRBV27
clone size: -
D gene: TRBD1
J gene: TRBJ2-6
CDR3 DNA: TGTGCCAGCAGTCTGGGACAGGGGTCCGGGGCCAACGTCCTGACTTTC
CDR3 protein: CASSLGQGSGANVLTF

V gene: TRBV2
clone size: -
D gene: -
J gene: TRBJ1-5
CDR3 DNA: TGTGCCAGCGGGGGTCAGCCCCAGCATTTT
CDR3 protein: CASGGQPQHF

V gene: TRBV6-2/TRBV6-3
clone size: -
D gene: -
J gene: TRBJ2-3
CDR3 DNA: TGTGCCAGCAGTTACACTGACACAGATACGCAGTATTTT
CDR3 protein: CASSYTDTDTQYF

V gene: TRBV10-3
clone size: -
D gene: TRBD2
J gene: TRBJ2-3
CDR3 DNA: TGTGCCATCAGTGACCCCCCTAGCGGGGGGAGCACAGATACGCAGTATTTT
CDR3 protein: CAISDPPSGGSTDTQYF

V gene: TRBV6-6
clone size: few
D gene: -
J gene: TRBJ2-1
CDR3 DNA: TGTGCCAGCAGCCAAGAAGAAAAGAATGAGCAGTTCTTC
CDR3 protein: CASSQEEKNEQFF

V gene: TRBV24-1
clone size: -
D gene: -
J gene: TRBJ1-5
CDR3 DNA: TGTGCCACCTCCCCCGGGGGGCGTAGAGGCAATCAGCCCCAGCATTTT
CDR3 protein: CATSPGGRRGNQPQHF

V gene: TRBV5-1
clone size: -
D gene: -
J gene: TRBJ2-1
CDR3 DNA: TGCGCCAGCAGCTTAGGGGGAGGAGTAAATGAGCAGTTCTTC
CDR3 protein: CASSLGGGVNEQFF

V gene: TRBV2
clone size: -
D gene: -
J gene: TRBJ1-2
CDR3 DNA: TGTGCCAGCAGTCCCCCCGACCAGTCCGGCTACACCTTC
CDR3 protein: CASSPPDQSGYTF

V gene: TRBV30
clone size: -
D gene: -
J gene: TRBJ1-2
CDR3 DNA: TGTGCCTGGAGCGCCGGGACCTTCTATGGCTACACCTTC
CDR3 protein: CAWSAGTFYGYTF

V gene: TRBV9
clone size: -
D gene: TRBD1
J gene: TRBJ2-2
CDR3 DNA: TGTGCCAGCAGATCCGGGGACAGCCAAAACACCGGGGAGCTGTTTTTT
CDR3 protein: CASRSGDSQNTGELFF

V gene: TRBV10-3
clone size: -
D gene: -
J gene: TRBJ1-2
CDR3 DNA: TGTGCCATCAGTGATCGGGGGGCGAACTATGGCTACACCTTC
CDR3 protein: CAISDRGANYGYTF

V gene: TRBV27
clone size: -
D gene: TRBD1
J gene: TRBJ1-2
CDR3 DNA: TGTGCCAGTCGCCCCACAGGGGCTCGCTATGGCTACACCTTC
CDR3 protein: CASRPTGARYGYTF

V gene: TRBV5-1
clone size: -
D gene: -
J gene: TRBJ1-1
CDR3 DNA: TGCGCCAGCAGCGAGGGGTGGGAAGCTTTCTTT
CDR3 protein: CASSEGWEAFF

V gene: TRBV4-1
clone size: once
D gene: -
J gene: TRBJ1-5
CDR3 DNA: TGCGCCAGCAGCCAAGCTCTGGGGTATAGCAATCAGCCCCAGCATTTT
CDR3 protein: CASSQALGYSNQPQHF

V gene: TRBV30
clone size: -
D gene: -
J gene: TRBJ2-3
CDR3 DNA: TGTGCCTGGAGTCCGGGGAACACAGATACGCAGTATTTT
CDR3 protein: CAWSPGNTDTQYF

V gene: TRBV25-1
clone size: once
D gene: TRBD1
J gene: TRBJ1-5
CDR3 DNA: TGTGCCAGCAGTGACCGGGACAGGGGGCTCGGTCAGCCCCAGCATTTT
CDR3 protein: CASSDRDRGLGQPQHF

V gene: TRBV30
clone size: -
D gene: -
J gene: TRBJ1-4
CDR3 DNA: TGTGCCTGGAGTGTGGCTGGACTAGGGGAAAAACTGTTTTTT
CDR3 protein: CAWSVAGLGEKLFF

V gene: TRBV6-4
clone size: once
D gene: -
J gene: TRBJ2-3
CDR3 DNA: TGTGCCAGCAGTGACTCGTACGGGGATGGCACAGATACGCAGTATTTT
CDR3 protein: CASSDSYGDGTDTQYF

V gene: TRBV13
clone size: -
D gene: -
J gene: TRBJ2-7
CDR3 DNA: TGTGCCAGCAGCTCCAGCCGGGACGAGGGCTCCTACGAGCAGTACTTC
CDR3 protein: CASSSSRDEGSYEQYF